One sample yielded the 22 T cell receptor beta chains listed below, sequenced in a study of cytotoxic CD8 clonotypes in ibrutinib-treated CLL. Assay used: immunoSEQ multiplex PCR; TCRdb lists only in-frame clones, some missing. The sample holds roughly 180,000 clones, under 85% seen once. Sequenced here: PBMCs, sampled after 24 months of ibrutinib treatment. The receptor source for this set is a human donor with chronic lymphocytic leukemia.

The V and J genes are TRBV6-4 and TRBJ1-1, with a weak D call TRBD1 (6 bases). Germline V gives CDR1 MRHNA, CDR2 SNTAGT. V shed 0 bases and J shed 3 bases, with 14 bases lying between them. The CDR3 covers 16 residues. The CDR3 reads CASSDSHRVGYTEAFF. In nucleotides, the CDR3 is TGTGCCAGCAGTGACTCGCACAGGGTTGGGTACACTGAAGCTTTCTTT.

The CDR3 DNA sequence: TGTGCCAGCGCAGCCAGGGCTCGAGCTTTCTTT. This gives the protein CASAARARAFF. The chain couples TRBV11-1 to TRBJ1-1; possibly TRBD1 for D (5 bases). Trimming took off 8 bases at V and 10 bases at J, with 14 bases between the two ends. CDR3 size: 11 residues. CDR1 is SGHAT and CDR2 is FQDESV in the germline V gene (reference sequence). The full variable domain, in which reference TRBV11-1 and TRBJ1-1 provide the parts outside the CDR3, is EAEVAQSPRYKITEKSQAVAFWCDPISGHATLYWYRQILGQGPELLVQFQDESVVDDSQLPKDRFSAERLKGVDSTLKIQPAELGDSAMYLCASAARARAFFGQGTRLTVV.

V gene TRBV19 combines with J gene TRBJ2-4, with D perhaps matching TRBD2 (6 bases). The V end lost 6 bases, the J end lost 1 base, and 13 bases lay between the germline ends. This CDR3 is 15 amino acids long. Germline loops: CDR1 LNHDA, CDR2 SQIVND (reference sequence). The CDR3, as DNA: TGTGCCAGTAGCCCTGGGGGGACTGCCAAAAACATTCAGTACTTC. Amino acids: CASSPGGTAKNIQYF.

The CDR3 sequence: CASSSRQGANEQFF. The CDR3 DNA sequence: TGTGCCAGCAGCTCCCGACAGGGGGCGAATGAGCAGTTCTTC. V gene TRBV7-6 combines with J gene TRBJ2-1, with 10 bases identical to TRBD1. With 4 bases clipped from V and 7 bases from J, the junction kept 4 bases outside the gene matches. Germline assignment: CDR1 SGHVS and CDR2 FNYEAQ. This CDR3 comprises 14 residues. Complete variable domain (other parts from reference TRBV7-6 and TRBJ2-1): GAGVSQSPRYKVTKRGQDVALRCDPISGHVSLYWYRQALGQGPEFLTYFNYEAQQDKSGLPNDRFSAERPEGSISTLTIQRTEQRDSAMYRCASSSRQGANEQFFGPGTRLTVL.

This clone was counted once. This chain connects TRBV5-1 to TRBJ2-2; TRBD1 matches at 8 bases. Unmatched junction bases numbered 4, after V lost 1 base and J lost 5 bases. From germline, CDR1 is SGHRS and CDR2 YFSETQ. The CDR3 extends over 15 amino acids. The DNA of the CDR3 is TGCGCCAGCAGCTTGCAGGGGGCGCGTACCGGGGAGCTGTTTTTT. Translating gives CASSLQGARTGELFF.

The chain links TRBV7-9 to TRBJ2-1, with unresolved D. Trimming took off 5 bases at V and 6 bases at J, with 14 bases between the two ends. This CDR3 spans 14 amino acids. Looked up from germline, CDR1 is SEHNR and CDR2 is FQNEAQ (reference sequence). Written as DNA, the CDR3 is TGTGCCAGCAGCCCGGACCCCAGGACCAATGAGCAGTTCTTC. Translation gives CASSPDPRTNEQFF.

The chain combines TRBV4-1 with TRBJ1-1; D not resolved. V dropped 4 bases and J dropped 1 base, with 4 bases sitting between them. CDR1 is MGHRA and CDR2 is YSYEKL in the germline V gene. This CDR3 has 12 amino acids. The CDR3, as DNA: TGCGCCAGCAGCCTGGGGAACACTGAAGCTTTCTTT. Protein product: CASSLGNTEAFF.

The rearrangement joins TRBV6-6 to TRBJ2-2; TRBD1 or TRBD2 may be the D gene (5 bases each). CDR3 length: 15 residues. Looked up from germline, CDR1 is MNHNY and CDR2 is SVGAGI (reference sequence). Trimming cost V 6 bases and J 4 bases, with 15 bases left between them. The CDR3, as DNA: TGTGCCAGCAGCGGGACGAGCTTTGGCACCGGGGAGCTGTTTTTT. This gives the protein CASSGTSFGTGELFF.

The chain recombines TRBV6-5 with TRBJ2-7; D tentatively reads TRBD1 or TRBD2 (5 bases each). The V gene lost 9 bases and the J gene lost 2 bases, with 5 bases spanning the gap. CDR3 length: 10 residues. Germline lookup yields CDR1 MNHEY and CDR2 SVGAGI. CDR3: CARGAYEQYF. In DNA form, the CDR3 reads TGTGCCAGGGGGGCCTACGAGCAGTACTTC.

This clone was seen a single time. CDR3 DNA sequence: TGTGCCAGCAGTGGGTTATATGTACAAAATCAGCCCCAGCATTTT. Translated: CASSGLYVQNQPQHF. The genes are TRBV6-1 and TRBJ1-5; D not resolved. The V gene lost 4 bases and the J gene lost 4 bases, with 14 bases spanning the gap. There are 15 residues in the CDR3. Germline V gene lookup returns CDR1 MNHNS and CDR2 SASEGT.

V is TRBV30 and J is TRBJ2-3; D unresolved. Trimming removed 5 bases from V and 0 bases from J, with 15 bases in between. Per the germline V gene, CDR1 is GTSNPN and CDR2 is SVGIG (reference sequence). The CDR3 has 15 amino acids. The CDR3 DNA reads TGTGCCTGGGCCTGGAGCCAGGCTAGCACAGATACGCAGTATTTT. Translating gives CAWAWSQASTDTQYF.

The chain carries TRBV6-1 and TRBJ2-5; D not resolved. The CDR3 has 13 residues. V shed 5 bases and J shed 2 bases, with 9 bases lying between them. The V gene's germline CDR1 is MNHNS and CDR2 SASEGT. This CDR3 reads CASSSDTQETQYF. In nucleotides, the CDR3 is TGTGCCAGCAGTTCTGACACTCAAGAGACCCAGTACTTC.

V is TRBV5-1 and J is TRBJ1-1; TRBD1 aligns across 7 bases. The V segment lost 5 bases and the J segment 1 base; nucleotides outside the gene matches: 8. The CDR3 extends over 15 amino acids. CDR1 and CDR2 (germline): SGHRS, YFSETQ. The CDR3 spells CASSGTVLSNTEAFF. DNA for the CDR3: TGCGCCAGCAGTGGGACAGTCCTTTCGAACACTGAAGCTTTCTTT. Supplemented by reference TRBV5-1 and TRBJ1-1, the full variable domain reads KAGVTQTPRYLIKTRGQQVTLSCSPISGHRSVSWYQQTPGQGLQFLFEYFSETQRNKGNFPGRFSGRQFSNSRSEMNVSTLELGDSALYLCASSGTVLSNTEAFFGQGTRLTVV.

The CDR3 nucleotides are TGTGCCAGCAGCTTGGGCTACAGGACCCGCGGTGAAGCTTTCTTT. This translates into CASSLGYRTRGEAFF. The V gene is TRBV7-9, the J gene TRBJ1-1; TRBD1 is a possible D gene (5 bases). The CDR3 contains 15 residues. Per germline, CDR1 SEHNR and CDR2 FQNEAQ (reference sequence). Trimming cost V 3 bases and J 7 bases, with 18 bases left between them.

The CDR3 sequence: CASSTDRGYTF. DNA of the CDR3: TGTGCCAGCAGCACGGACCGCGGCTACACCTTC. The V gene is TRBV7-9, the J gene TRBJ1-2, with no clear D. Trimming pared 5 bases from V and 8 bases from J, leaving 9 bases between. The germline V gene has CDR1 SEHNR and CDR2 FQNEAQ (reference sequence). The CDR3 loop spans 11 amino acids. Variable domain in full (rest from reference TRBV7-9 and TRBJ1-2): DTGVSQNPRHKITKRGQNVTFRCDPISEHNRLYWYRQTLGQGPEFLTYFQNEAQLEKSRLLSDRFSAERPKGSFSTLEIQRTEQGDSAMYLCASSTDRGYTFGSGTRLTVV.

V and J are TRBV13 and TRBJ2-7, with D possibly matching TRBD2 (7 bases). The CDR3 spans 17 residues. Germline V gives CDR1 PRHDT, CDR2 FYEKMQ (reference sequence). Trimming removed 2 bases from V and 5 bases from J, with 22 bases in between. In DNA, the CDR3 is TGTGCCAGCAGCTTATCGCACGGGGCCCGGGGGGCCCACGAGCAGTACTTC. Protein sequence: CASSLSHGARGAHEQYF.

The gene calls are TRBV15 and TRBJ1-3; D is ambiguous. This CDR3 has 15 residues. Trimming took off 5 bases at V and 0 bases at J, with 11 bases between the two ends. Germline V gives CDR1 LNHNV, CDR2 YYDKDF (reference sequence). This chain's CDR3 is CATSGGERSGNTIYF. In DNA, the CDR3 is TGTGCCACCAGCGGCGGGGAGCGCTCTGGAAACACCATATATTTT.

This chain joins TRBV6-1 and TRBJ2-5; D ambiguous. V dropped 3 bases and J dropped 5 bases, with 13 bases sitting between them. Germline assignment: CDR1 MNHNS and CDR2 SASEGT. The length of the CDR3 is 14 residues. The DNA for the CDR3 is TGTGCCAGCAGTGAGGGGTTGAGGATGGAGACCCAGTACTTC. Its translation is CASSEGLRMETQYF.

The CDR3 loop reads CSDARGDIQYF. Written as DNA, the CDR3 is TGCAGTGATGCGAGGGGGGACATTCAGTACTTC. This chain links TRBV20-1 with TRBJ2-4, with D possibly called TRBD1 or TRBD2 (6 bases each). CDR3 length: 11 residues. V lost 7 bases, J lost 8 bases, and 12 bases lay in between. The V gene's germline CDR1 is DFQATT and CDR2 SNEGSKA (reference sequence).

The DNA of the CDR3 is TGTGCCAGCTCACCCGGCTCACGAAGGGCCGGGGAGCTGTTTTTT. It encodes CASSPGSRRAGELFF. This chain links TRBV18 with TRBJ2-2; unclear D gene. The CDR3 spans 15 residues. Germline CDR1 and CDR2: KGHSH and LQKENI. Trimming shortened V by 3 bases and J by 6 bases, and 14 bases separated the two germline ends. Using reference TRBV18 and TRBJ2-2 for the parts outside the CDR3, the full variable domain is NAGVMQNPRHLVRRRGQEARLRCSPMKGHSHVYWYRQLPEEGLKFMVYLQKENIIDESGMPKERFSAEFPKEGPSILRIQQVVRGDSAAYFCASSPGSRRAGELFFGEGSRLTVL.

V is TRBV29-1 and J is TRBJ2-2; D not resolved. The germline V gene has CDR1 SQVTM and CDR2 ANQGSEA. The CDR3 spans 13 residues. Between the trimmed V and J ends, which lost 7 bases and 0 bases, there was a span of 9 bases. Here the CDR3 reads CSAAPSNTGELFF. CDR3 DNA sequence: TGCAGCGCCGCCCCGTCGAACACCGGGGAGCTGTTTTTT.

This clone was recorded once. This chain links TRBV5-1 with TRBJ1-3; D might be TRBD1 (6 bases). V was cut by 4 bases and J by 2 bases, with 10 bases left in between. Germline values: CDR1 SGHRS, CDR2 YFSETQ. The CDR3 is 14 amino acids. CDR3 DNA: TGCGCCAGCAGCGTGGGACAACCTGGAAACACCATATATTTT. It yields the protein CASSVGQPGNTIYF.